The 27 T cell receptor beta chains given below trace back to one sample, sequenced in a study of control samples from healthy donors and cancer patients. This table comes from immunoSEQ multiplex PCR, and its TCRdb copy is limited to in-frame clones, with some not included. The sample holds about 410,000 clones, around nine tenths seen once. The sequenced material came from PBMCs. These receptors originate from a man aged 40-49 years with head and neck cancer.

This chain joins TRBV10-3 and TRBJ1-2; D is uncertain. Per the germline V gene, CDR1 is ENHRY and CDR2 is SYGVKD. The ends were cut back, 9 bases at V and 6 bases at J, with 17 bases in the middle. There are 13 residues in the CDR3. The CDR3 region has the DNA TGTGCCATTCCCGGTCCGGGAACTGATGGCTACACCTTC. Protein product: CAIPGPGTDGYTF.

CDR3 sequence reads: CASSLEGTFNEQFF. CDR3 nucleotide sequence: TGTGCCAGCAGCTTAGAAGGGACTTTCAATGAGCAGTTCTTC. J is TRBJ2-1 and V is TRBV7-3, with D possibly being TRBD2 (6 bases). This CDR3 region has 14 residues. Trimming stripped 2 bases from V and 6 bases from J, with 11 bases between. In germline, CDR1 is SGHTA, CDR2 FQGTGA.

The chain has TRBV11-2 and TRBJ1-1; TRBD1 might be the D (5 bases). Between the trimmed V and J ends, which lost 5 bases and 7 bases, there was a span of 17 bases. The CDR3 runs 14 residues. The germline gives CDR1 SGHAT, CDR2 FQNNGV. CDR3 nucleotides: TGTGCCAGCAGCGCCCGATTTGGGGGGGTTGAAGCTTTCTTT. It translates to CASSARFGGVEAFF.

The chain combines TRBV12-3 or TRBV12-4 with TRBJ2-1, with D possibly called TRBD1 or TRBD2 (5 bases each). Trimming pared 6 bases from V and 5 bases from J, leaving 8 bases between. The CDR3 runs 12 residues. The CDR3 DNA sequence: TGTGCCAGCAGGGGACCGAACAATGAGCAGTTCTTC. It codes for CASRGPNNEQFF.

The rearrangement links TRBV28 to TRBJ1-5; D might be TRBD1 (5 bases). The CDR3 has 14 residues. CDR1 is MDHEN and CDR2 is SYDVKM in the germline V gene. V lost 10 bases, J lost 6 bases, and 19 bases lay in between. The CDR3 is CATGGGSSSQPQHF. The CDR3 nucleotides are TGTGCCACGGGCGGGGGGTCTTCAAGTCAGCCCCAGCATTTT. Full variable domain (remainder filled in from reference TRBV28 and TRBJ1-5): DVKVTQSSRYLVKRTGEKVFLECVQDMDHENMFWYRQDPGLGLRLIYFSYDVKMKEKGDIPEGYSVSREKKERFSLILESASTNQTSMYLCATGGGSSSQPQHFGDGTRLSIL.

This chain connects TRBV5-1 to TRBJ2-7; a possible D gene is TRBD2 (6 bases). CDR1 is SGHRS, CDR2 YFSETQ, per germline. The CDR3 length is 14 residues. Trimming left V 4 bases short and J 0 bases short, with 11 bases between. The CDR3 protein is CASSPGVVSYEQYF. Written as DNA, the CDR3 is TGCGCCAGCAGCCCGGGGGTGGTCTCCTACGAGCAGTACTTC.

The chain combines TRBV5-1 with TRBJ2-1; 7 nucleotides line up with TRBD2. CDR3 length: 16 amino acids. J lost 4 bases, V lost 0 bases, and 7 bases had no gene match. CDR1 and CDR2 from the germline V gene are SGHRS and YFSETQ. CDR3: CASSLGGSRTYNEQFF. The CDR3 region has the DNA TGCGCCAGCAGCTTGGGCGGGAGTAGAACATACAATGAGCAGTTCTTC.

This chain connects TRBV7-9 to TRBJ2-7; 10 positions match TRBD1. J gave up 5 bases and V 5 bases, and 6 bases lay outside the gene matches. The CDR3 totals 14 residues. The germline gives CDR1 SEHNR, CDR2 FQNEAQ (reference sequence). In DNA form, the CDR3 reads TGTGCCAGCAGCCGGGACAGGGGAATTGACGAGCAGTACTTC. It yields the protein CASSRDRGIDEQYF.

The genes are TRBV11-2 and TRBJ1-5; D is perhaps TRBD1 (6 bases). The length of the CDR3 is 17 residues. The germline V gene encodes CDR1 SGHAT and CDR2 FQNNGV. The V gene lost 5 bases and the J gene lost 4 bases, with 21 bases spanning the gap. The CDR3 sequence: CASSPRDQSGVNQPQHF. As DNA, the CDR3 is TGTGCCAGCAGCCCCCGCGATCAATCAGGGGTAAATCAGCCCCAGCATTTT.

The rearrangement joins TRBV30 to TRBJ2-7, with 7 positions matching TRBD1. Trimming cost V 3 bases and J 2 bases; bases outside gene matches: 7. The CDR3 consists of 14 residues. Germline CDR1 GTSNPN, CDR2 SVGIG (reference sequence). The CDR3 spells CAWSVGGATYEQYF. In DNA form, the CDR3 reads TGTGCCTGGAGCGTAGGGGGCGCAACCTACGAGCAGTACTTC.

The chain carries TRBV12-3 or TRBV12-4 and TRBJ1-2, with TRBD1 as a possible D gene (6 bases). The CDR3 length is 13 residues. Trimming stripped 8 bases from V and 6 bases from J, with 16 bases between. The DNA of the CDR3 is TGTGCCAGCGATTCGAGGACAGATGATGGCTACACCTTC. This translates into CASDSRTDDGYTF.

The V and J genes are TRBV7-2 and TRBJ2-7, with D hard to call. This CDR3 contains 13 residues. Trimming shortened V by 2 bases and J by 3 bases, and 8 bases separated the two germline ends. CDR1 is SGHTA, CDR2 FQGNSA, per germline. In DNA, the CDR3 is TGTGCCAGCAGCTTATCCTCCGGCTACGAGCAGTACTTC. Translated, it gives CASSLSSGYEQYF.

The chain combines TRBV6-5 with TRBJ1-1; maybe TRBD1 (6 bases). Trimming pared 7 bases from V and 1 base from J, leaving 16 bases between. This CDR3 has 15 amino acids. Germline V lookup: CDR1 MNHEY, CDR2 SVGAGI. This CDR3 reads CASTSPGAGNTEAFF. The CDR3 nucleotides read TGTGCCAGCACTTCCCCAGGGGCGGGGAACACTGAAGCTTTCTTT.

The chain has TRBV20-1 and TRBJ1-2; D not certain. Trimming took off 2 bases at V and 7 bases at J, with 5 bases between the two ends. The CDR3 totals 10 residues. CDR1 is DFQATT and CDR2 is SNEGSKA in the germline V gene (reference sequence). The CDR3 reads CSARWGGYTF. The CDR3 DNA sequence: TGCAGTGCTAGATGGGGTGGCTACACCTTC.

The rearrangement links TRBV7-2 to TRBJ1-4; D uncertain. The CDR3 runs to 16 residues. The V end was cut by 1 base, the J end by 6 bases, with 15 bases between. Germline V gives CDR1 SGHTA, CDR2 FQGNSA. This CDR3 reads CASSLVVRAGYEKLFF. As DNA, the CDR3 is TGTGCCAGCAGCTTAGTTGTAAGGGCCGGTTATGAAAAACTGTTTTTT.

This chain joins TRBV28 and TRBJ1-4; no definite D call. Germline loops: CDR1 MDHEN, CDR2 SYDVKM. The V gene lost 8 bases and the J gene lost 0 bases, with 10 bases spanning the gap. This CDR3 has 14 residues. The CDR3 coding sequence is TGTGCCAGCGCGCGGTGGGCAACTAATGAAAAACTGTTTTTT. Translating gives CASARWATNEKLFF.

The genes are TRBV13 and TRBJ2-7; TRBD2 might be the D (5 bases). Germline V gene sequence: CDR1 PRHDT, CDR2 FYEKMQ (reference sequence). This CDR3 contains 15 residues. V was trimmed by 5 bases and J by 1 base, leaving 15 bases between them. For the CDR3, the DNA is TGTGCCAGCAGCCCCCCGGGGAAGCCATCCTACGAGCAGTACTTC. This translates into CASSPPGKPSYEQYF.

This sequence joins TRBV10-3 and TRBJ2-2; D might be TRBD2 (6 bases). Germline V gene data show CDR1 as ENHRY and CDR2 as SYGVKD. There are 15 residues in the CDR3. Trimming removed 10 bases at V and 2 bases at J, with 17 bases between. Here the CDR3 DNA reads TGTGCCACTAGCGCCGGGACGGTAAACACCGGGGAGCTGTTTTTT. Protein: CATSAGTVNTGELFF.

The genes are TRBV4-1 and TRBJ1-6, with unresolved D. The V and J ends lost 1 base and 8 bases respectively, with 12 bases between them. Germline CDR1 reads MGHRA; CDR2 reads YSYEKL. This CDR3 has 15 amino acids. Here the CDR3 reads CASSQVYTLDSPLHF. CDR3 nucleotide sequence: TGCGCCAGCAGCCAAGTATACACCTTGGATTCACCCCTCCACTTT.

The chain links TRBV7-2 to TRBJ2-3, with a weak D call TRBD1 (6 bases). V was clipped by 0 bases and J by 6 bases, with 16 bases between them. Germline V gene lookup returns CDR1 SGHTA and CDR2 FQGNSA. The CDR3 has 16 amino acids. CDR3: CASSLASGQIRDTQYF. The CDR3 DNA follows: TGTGCCAGCAGCTTAGCGAGCGGACAGATAAGGGATACGCAGTATTTT.

CDR3 protein: CASSRGARETQYF. CDR3 bases: TGTGCCAGCAGTAGAGGCGCGCGGGAAACGCAGTATTTT. The rearrangement uses TRBV14 and TRBJ2-3; a possible D gene is TRBD2 (6 bases). The CDR3 loop spans 13 amino acids. Germline V gives CDR1 SGHDN, CDR2 FVKESK. V lost 6 bases to trimming and J lost 9 bases, with 16 bases between them.

The chain joins TRBV4-1 to TRBJ2-3; TRBD2 aligns across 8 bases. From germline, CDR1 is MGHRA and CDR2 YSYEKL. The CDR3 length is 16 residues. V was pared by 1 base and J by 6 bases, with 9 bases of the junction left unmatched. The CDR3: CASSQAGTSGWDTQYF. The CDR3 region has the DNA TGCGCCAGCAGCCAAGCAGGAACTAGCGGATGGGATACGCAGTATTTT.

The rearrangement joins TRBV7-3 to TRBJ2-3, with a weak D call TRBD2 (7 bases). The CDR3 is 15 residues long. V lost 0 bases, J lost 2 bases, and 9 bases lay in between. CDR1 and CDR2 (germline): SGHTA, FQGTGA. As DNA, the CDR3 is TGTGCCAGCAGCTTAACGGGGGGGCCCACAGATACGCAGTATTTT. Protein: CASSLTGGPTDTQYF.

The CDR3 sequence is CASSLGSRASYEQYF. The CDR3 DNA reads as TGTGCCAGCAGCCTGGGGTCAAGGGCCTCCTACGAGCAGTACTTC. The chain combines TRBV7-2 with TRBJ2-7; no reliable D call. The CDR3 has 15 amino acids. Germline CDR1 SGHTA, CDR2 FQGNSA. Trimming removed 5 bases from V and 0 bases from J, with 14 bases in between.

V gene TRBV5-1 combines with J gene TRBJ1-1, with D uncertain. The germline gives CDR1 SGHRS, CDR2 YFSETQ. This CDR3 comprises 13 residues. Trimming pared 2 bases from V and 4 bases from J, leaving 9 bases between. Here the CDR3 reads CASSFPGLTEAFF. CDR3 nucleotides: TGCGCCAGCAGCTTCCCAGGACTCACTGAAGCTTTCTTT.

The chain links TRBV15 to TRBJ2-1, with 8 nucleotides matching TRBD2. The ends lost 3 bases at V and 2 bases at J; junction bases unmatched: 0. CDR1 and CDR2 (germline): LNHNV, YYDKDF (reference sequence). CDR3 size: 14 residues. The CDR3 DNA sequence: TGTGCCACCAGCAGCGGGAGGGCCTACAATGAGCAGTTCTTC. Translating gives CATSSGRAYNEQFF. Full variable domain (rest looked up from reference TRBV15 and TRBJ2-1): DAMVIQNPRYQVTQFGKPVTLSCSQTLNHNVMYWYQQKSSQAPKLLFHYYDKDFNNEADTPDNFQSRRPNTSFCFLDIRSPGLGDTAMYLCATSSGRAYNEQFFGPGTRLTVL.

The J gene is TRBJ1-3, the V gene TRBV29-1; D gene ambiguous. Germline CDR1 and CDR2: SQVTM and ANQGSEA. V lost 3 bases to trimming and J lost 0 bases, with 9 bases between them. The CDR3 covers 14 residues. The CDR3 here is CSVDRGLSGNTIYF. For the CDR3, the DNA is TGCAGCGTTGATAGAGGGCTCTCTGGAAACACCATATATTTT.